This T cell receptor beta chain was found in a study of vaccination effects on CD4 cells after COVID-19. As concerns this clone: Its antigen is currently unknown.

The germline V and J ends were trimmed by 2 bases and 5 bases, with 9 bases remaining between them. The germline CDR1 and CDR2 sequences are MNHEY and SVGAGI. This CDR3 comprises 13 residues. Repertoires were generated with immunoSEQ multiplex PCR, while TCRdb's copy carries only in-frame clones and drops some. The sample lists 55,000 to 65,000 clones; more than 80% were seen once. Pools of viral peptides were used by the ViraFEST assay to expand antigen-specific CD4+ T cells ahead of sequencing. It was after 10 days of culture that CD4+ T cells were isolated. Previously uninfected by SARS-CoV-2, the vaccine recipients also showed negative nucleocapsid antibodies.

The chain recombines TRBV6-5 with TRBJ1-1, with D possibly being TRBD1 (5 bases). This TCR was recovered from a human donor who received a COVID-19 vaccine. This specimen consisted of CD4+ T cells from PBMCs cultured with HCoV-229E spike peptides, obtained before COVID-19 vaccination. The CDR3 reads CASSYPRATEAFF. The DNA for the CDR3 is TGTGCCAGCAGTTACCCCAGGGCGACTGAAGCTTTCTTT.